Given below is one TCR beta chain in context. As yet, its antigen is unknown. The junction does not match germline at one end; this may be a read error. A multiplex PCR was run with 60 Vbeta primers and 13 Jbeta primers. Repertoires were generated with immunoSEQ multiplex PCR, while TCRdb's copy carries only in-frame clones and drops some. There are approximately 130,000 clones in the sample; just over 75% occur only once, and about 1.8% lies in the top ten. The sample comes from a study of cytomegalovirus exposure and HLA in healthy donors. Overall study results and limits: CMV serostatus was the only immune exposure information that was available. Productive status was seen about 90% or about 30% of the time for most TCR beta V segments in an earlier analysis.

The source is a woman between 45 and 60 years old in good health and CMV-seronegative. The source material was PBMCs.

DNA for the CDR3: TGTGCCTGGAGTGTATCTTGGGGCAATCAGCCCCAGAATTTT. This codes for CAWSVSWGNQPQNF. V is TRBV30 and J is TRBJ1-5, with D perhaps TRBD1 (5 bases). The V gene's germline CDR1 is GTSNPN and CDR2 SVGIG (reference sequence). The CDR3 extends over 14 amino acids.